This TCR beta chain stems from a study of CD8 T cells in ankylosing spondylitis. The CDR3 is 17 residues long. Germline CDR1 KGHDR, CDR2 SFDVKD. V was shortened by 5 bases and J by 6 bases, with 22 bases between the two germline ends. TCR beta libraries were made by quantitative 5'-RACE with molecular barcodes. TCRdb passed the 5' RACE reads through MiXCR, listing each CDR3 protein once. The sample yields 200,000 or so distinct CDR3 sequences, around 13% seen once. Study-level results: Disease-linked clones, CD8+, were relatively rare in peripheral blood. One TCR beta motif, made up of under ten highly homologous variants, appeared characteristic of ankylosing spondylitis blood. In synovial fluid and blood from reactive arthritis, some motif variants were previously reported.

This clonotype was recorded at least ten times. Its antigen is unidentified. The chain has TRBV24-1 and TRBJ2-1, with D tentatively TRBD1 or TRBD2 (5 bases each). The sample taken for sequencing was blood, either unsorted or a sorted T cell fraction (not recorded which). The source is a female donor with ankylosing spondylitis or in good health (not recorded which). The CDR3 reads CATSGPGRGPKSNEQFF. CDR3 in DNA: TGTGCCACCAGTGGCCCGGGACGGGGTCCAAAATCCAATGAGCAGTTCTTC.